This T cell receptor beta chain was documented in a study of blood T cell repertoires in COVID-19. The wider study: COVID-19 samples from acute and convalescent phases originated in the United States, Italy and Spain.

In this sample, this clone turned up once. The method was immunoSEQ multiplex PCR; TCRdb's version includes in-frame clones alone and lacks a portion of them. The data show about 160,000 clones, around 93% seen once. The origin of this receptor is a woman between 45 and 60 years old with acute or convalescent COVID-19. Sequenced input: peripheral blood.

CDR3 protein: CASTLGGSGNTIYF. As DNA, the CDR3 is TGTGCCAGCACCCTAGGGGGCTCTGGAAACACCATATATTTT. The rearrangement uses TRBV11-2 and TRBJ1-3; the D gene is possibly TRBD1 (6 bases). The CDR3 is made up of 14 amino acids. CDR1 SGHAT and CDR2 FQNNGV come from the germline V gene. Trimming pared 7 bases from V and 0 bases from J, leaving 10 bases between.